This T cell receptor beta chain was captured by sequencing in a study of molecular identifiers for immune sequencing clone quantification. TCRdb reprocessed the PCR reads via MiXCR and lists one record per CDR3 protein. This sample has some 97,000 distinct CDR3 sequences; approximately 25% occur once, and the top ten carry around 1%. This clonotype was counted a single time. This likely comes from a read error, as the CDR3 has no conserved phenylalanine or tryptophan at its end. Looked up from germline, CDR1 is SQVTM and CDR2 is ANQGSEA. The CDR3 has 12 residues. V was shortened by 4 bases and J by 3 bases, with 10 bases between the two germline ends.

The clonotype originates from a human donor in good health. Some libraries in this study had Jurkat cell RNA spiked in. The chain is built from TRBV29-1 and TRBJ2-7, with D hard to call. Sequencing was performed on naive CD8+ T cells from blood, with Jurkat cell RNA spiked in. Subset denoted: FACS-sorted CD8+CD4-CCR7+CD45RA+ naive T cells. CDR3 amino acids: CSVVEKDYEQYL. Written as DNA, the CDR3 is TGCAGCGTTGTAGAGAAAGACTACGAGCAGTACCTC.